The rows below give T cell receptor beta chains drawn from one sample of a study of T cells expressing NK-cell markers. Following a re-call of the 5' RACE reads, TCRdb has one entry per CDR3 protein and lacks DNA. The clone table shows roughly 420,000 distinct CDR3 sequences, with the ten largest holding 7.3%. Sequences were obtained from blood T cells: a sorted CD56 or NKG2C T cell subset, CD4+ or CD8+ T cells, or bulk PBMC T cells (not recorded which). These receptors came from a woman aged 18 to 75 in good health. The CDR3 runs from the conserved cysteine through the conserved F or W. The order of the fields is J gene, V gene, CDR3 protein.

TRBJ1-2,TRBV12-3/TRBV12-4,CASSKGAYGYTF
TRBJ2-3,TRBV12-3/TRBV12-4,CASSPAGGADTQYF
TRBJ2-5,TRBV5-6,CASSEGVLSGETQYF
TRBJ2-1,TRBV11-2,CASSFGRAYNEQFF
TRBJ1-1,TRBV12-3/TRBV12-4,CASRRDRTDTEAFF
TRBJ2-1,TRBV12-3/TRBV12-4,CASTSYHNEQFF
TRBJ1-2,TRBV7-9,CASSVDRHYGYTF
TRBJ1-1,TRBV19,CASSVPYRGMNTEAFF
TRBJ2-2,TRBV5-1,CASSSTSGSHGELFF
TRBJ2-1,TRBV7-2,CASRLRRNEQFF
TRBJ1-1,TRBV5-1,CASSLAIGGRMDTEAFF
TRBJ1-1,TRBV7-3,CASSLIRGNTEAFF
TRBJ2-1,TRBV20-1,CSAREGQTYYNEQFF
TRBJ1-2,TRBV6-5,CASSTGTALNYGYTF
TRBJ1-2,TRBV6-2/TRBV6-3,CASSPPTRGEGDYGYTF
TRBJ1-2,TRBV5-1,CASSLRPTGVDYGYTF
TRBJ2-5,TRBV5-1,CASSWKETQYF
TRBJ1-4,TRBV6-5,CASSYEGDNEKLFF
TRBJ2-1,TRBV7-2,CASSLGGLGSYNEQFF
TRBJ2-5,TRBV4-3,CASSQDSMGIQETQYF
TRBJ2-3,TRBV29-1,CSALGLAGDSFTDTQYF
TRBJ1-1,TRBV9,CASSHHSWSAHTEAFF
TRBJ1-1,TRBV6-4,CASRRDGTMNTEAFF
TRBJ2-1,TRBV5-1,CASSLDVSYNEQFF
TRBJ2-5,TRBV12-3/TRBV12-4,CASRQLSGEGETQYF
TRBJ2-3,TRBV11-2,CASSLLLAGNTDTQYF
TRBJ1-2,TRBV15,CATSRDRQAYGYTF
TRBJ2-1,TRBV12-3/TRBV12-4,CASSPGLKNEQFF
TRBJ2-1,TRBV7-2,CASSTGLNPNEQFF
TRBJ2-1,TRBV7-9,CAFSGREHNEQFF
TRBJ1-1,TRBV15,CATSAKGGSTEAFF
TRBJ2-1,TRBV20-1,CSGGDGSSYNEQFF
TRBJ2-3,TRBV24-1,CAIQAGGYDTQYF
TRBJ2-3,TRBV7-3,CASSLFMGDSSTDTQYF
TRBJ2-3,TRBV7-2,CASSKWTGGDTQYF
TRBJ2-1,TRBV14,CASSHTKGNEQFF
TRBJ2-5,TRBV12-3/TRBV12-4,CASSFWTSSQETQYF
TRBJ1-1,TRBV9,CASSVTEGTEAFF
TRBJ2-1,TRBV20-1,CSARLGLAGREDEQFF
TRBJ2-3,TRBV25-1,CASSEWDRGTDTQYF
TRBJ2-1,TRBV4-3,CASSQDHLGTYNEQFF
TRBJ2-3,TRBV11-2,CASSPIPWGAGLTDTQYF
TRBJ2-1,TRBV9,CASSVGLAPLNEQFF
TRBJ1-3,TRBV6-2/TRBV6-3,CASSWRPDNTIYF
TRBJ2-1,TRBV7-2,CASSASVSAGNEQFF
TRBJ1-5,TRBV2,CASRDWQQPQHF
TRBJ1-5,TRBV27,CASSPTQGYSNQPQHF